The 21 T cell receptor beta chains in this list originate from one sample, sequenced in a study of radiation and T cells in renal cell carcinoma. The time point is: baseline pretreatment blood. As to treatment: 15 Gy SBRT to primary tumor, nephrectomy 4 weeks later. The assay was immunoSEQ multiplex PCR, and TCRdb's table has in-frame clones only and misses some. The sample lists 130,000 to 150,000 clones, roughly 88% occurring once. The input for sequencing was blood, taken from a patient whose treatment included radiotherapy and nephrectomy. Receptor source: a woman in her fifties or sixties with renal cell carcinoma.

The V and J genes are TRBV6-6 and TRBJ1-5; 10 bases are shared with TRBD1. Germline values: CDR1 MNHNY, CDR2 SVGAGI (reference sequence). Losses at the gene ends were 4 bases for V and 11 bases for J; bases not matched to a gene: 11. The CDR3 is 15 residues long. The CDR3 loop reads CASSFQGTGDGAQHF. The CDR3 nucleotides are TGTGCCAGCAGTTTTCAGGGGACAGGGGACGGGGCCCAGCATTTT.

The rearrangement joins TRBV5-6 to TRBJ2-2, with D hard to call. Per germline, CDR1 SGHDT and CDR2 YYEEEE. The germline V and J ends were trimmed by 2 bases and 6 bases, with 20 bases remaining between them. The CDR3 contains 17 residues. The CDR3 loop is CASSFLTLGPTSGELFF. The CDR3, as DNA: TGTGCCAGCAGCTTCTTAACTTTGGGTCCGACTTCCGGGGAGCTGTTTTTT.

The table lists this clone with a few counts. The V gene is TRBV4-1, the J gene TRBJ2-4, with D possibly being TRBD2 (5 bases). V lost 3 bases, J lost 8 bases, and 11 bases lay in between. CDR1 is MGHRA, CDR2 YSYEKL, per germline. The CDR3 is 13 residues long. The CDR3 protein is CASSQDSVDIQYF. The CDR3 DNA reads TGCGCCAGCAGCCAGGATAGCGTCGACATTCAGTACTTC.

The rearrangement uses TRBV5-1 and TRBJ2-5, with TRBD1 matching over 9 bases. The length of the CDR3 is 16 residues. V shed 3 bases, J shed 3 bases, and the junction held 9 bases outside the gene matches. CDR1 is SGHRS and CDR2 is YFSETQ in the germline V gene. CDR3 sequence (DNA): TGCGCCAGCAGCTCGAGGGACAGGGTGAGCGAAGAGACCCAGTACTTC. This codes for CASSSRDRVSEETQYF.

CDR3 DNA: TGTGCCACCGATCAGGGACTAGCTTACAATGAGCAGTTCTTC. It encodes CATDQGLAYNEQFF. V is TRBV15 and J is TRBJ2-1, with TRBD2 identical over 9 bases. The CDR3 is 14 amino acids. V gave up 8 bases and J gave up 4 bases; unmatched junction bases: 6. Germline lookup yields CDR1 LNHNV and CDR2 YYDKDF (reference sequence).

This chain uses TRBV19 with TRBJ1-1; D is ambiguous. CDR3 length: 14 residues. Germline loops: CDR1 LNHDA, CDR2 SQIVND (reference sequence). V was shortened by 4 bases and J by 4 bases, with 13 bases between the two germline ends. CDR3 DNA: TGTGCCAGTAGTACCCGGGTGCGGTCCACTGAAGCTTTCTTT. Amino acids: CASSTRVRSTEAFF.

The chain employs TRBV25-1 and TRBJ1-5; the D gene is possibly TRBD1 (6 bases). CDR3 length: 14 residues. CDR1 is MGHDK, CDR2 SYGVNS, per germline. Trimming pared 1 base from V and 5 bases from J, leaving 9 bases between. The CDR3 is CASSESTGDQPQHF. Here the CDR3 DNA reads TGTGCCAGCAGTGAATCGACAGGCGATCAGCCCCAGCATTTT. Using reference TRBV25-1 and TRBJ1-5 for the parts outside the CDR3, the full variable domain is EADIYQTPRYLVIGTGKKITLECSQTMGHDKMYWYQQDPGMELHLIHYSYGVNSTEKGDLSSESTVSRIRTEHFPLTLESARPSHTSQYLCASSESTGDQPQHFGDGTRLSIL.

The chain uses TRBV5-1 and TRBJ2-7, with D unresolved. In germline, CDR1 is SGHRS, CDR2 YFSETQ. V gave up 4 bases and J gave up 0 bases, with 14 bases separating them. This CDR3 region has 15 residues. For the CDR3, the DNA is TGCGCCAGCAGCCCCCGGACCGAGAGCTCCTACGAGCAGTACTTC. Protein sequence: CASSPRTESSYEQYF.

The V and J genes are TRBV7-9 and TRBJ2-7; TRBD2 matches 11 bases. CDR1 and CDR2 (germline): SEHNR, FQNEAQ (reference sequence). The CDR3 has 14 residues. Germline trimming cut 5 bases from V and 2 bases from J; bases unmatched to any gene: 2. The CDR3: CASSNSGGAYEQYF. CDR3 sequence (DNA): TGTGCCAGCAGCAATAGCGGGGGGGCCTACGAGCAGTACTTC.

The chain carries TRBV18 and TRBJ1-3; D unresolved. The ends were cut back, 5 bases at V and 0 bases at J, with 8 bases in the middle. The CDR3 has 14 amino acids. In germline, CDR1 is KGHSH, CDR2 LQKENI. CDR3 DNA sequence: TGTGCCAGCTCATTTCGGTCCTCTGGAAACACCATATATTTT. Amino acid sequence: CASSFRSSGNTIYF.

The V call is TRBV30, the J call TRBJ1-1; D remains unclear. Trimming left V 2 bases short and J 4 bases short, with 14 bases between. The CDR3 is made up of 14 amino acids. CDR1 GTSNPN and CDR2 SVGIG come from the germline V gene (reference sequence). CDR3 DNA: TGTGCCTGGAGTTTCGGGTGGGTCGGCACTGAAGCTTTCTTT. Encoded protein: CAWSFGWVGTEAFF.

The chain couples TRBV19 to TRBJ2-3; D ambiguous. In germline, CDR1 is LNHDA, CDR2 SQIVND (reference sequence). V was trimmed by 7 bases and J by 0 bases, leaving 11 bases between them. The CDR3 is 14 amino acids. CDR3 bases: TGTGCCAGTAAGGCCAGCCTAAGCACAGATACGCAGTATTTT. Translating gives CASKASLSTDTQYF.

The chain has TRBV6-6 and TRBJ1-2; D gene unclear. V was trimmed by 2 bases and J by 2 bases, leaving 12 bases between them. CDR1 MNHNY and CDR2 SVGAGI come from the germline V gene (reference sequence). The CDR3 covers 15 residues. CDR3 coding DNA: TGTGCCAGCAGTTACATTGCGGCGAGGAACTATGGCTACACCTTC. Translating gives CASSYIAARNYGYTF.

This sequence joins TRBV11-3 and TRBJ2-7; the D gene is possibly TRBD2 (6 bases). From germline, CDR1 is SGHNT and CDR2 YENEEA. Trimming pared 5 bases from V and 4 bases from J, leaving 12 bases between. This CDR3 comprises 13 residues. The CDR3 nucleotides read TGTGCCAGCAGCCAGATGGGGGGTTACGAGCAGTACTTC. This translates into CASSQMGGYEQYF.

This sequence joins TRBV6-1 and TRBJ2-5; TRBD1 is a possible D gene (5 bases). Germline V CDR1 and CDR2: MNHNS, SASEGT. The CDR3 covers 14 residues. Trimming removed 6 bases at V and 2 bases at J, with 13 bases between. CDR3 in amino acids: CASSLVRTQETQYF. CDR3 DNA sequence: TGTGCCAGCAGCCTCGTGAGGACACAAGAGACCCAGTACTTC.

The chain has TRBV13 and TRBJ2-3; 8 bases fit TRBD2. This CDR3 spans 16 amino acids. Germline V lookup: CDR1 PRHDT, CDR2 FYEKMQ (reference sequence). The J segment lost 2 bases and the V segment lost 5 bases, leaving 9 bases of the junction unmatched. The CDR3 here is CASSLVTGGNTDTQYF. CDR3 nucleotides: TGTGCCAGCAGCCTAGTCACGGGGGGGAACACAGATACGCAGTATTTT.

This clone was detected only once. This CDR3 is CASSPRTSGVYNEQFF. The CDR3 DNA reads TGCGCCAGCAGCCCCAGGACTAGCGGGGTCTACAATGAGCAGTTCTTC. The genes are TRBV5-1 and TRBJ2-1; 12 bases match TRBD2. With 4 bases clipped from V and 3 bases from J, the junction kept 5 bases outside the gene matches. CDR3 size: 16 residues. CDR1 SGHRS and CDR2 YFSETQ come from the germline V gene.

CDR3: CASSIGGGGANVLTF. The CDR3 DNA follows: TGTGCCAGTAGTATAGGCGGAGGTGGGGCCAACGTCCTGACTTTC. This chain joins TRBV19 and TRBJ2-6; tentative D call: TRBD2 (5 bases). The V gene's germline CDR1 is LNHDA and CDR2 SQIVND (reference sequence). This CDR3 contains 15 residues. V was cut by 1 base and J by 3 bases, with 7 bases left in between.

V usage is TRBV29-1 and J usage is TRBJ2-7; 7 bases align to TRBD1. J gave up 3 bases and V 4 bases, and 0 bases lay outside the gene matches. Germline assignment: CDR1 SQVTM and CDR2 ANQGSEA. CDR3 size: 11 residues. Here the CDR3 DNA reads TGCAGCGTTGGGGACAGCTACGAGCAGTACTTC. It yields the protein CSVGDSYEQYF.

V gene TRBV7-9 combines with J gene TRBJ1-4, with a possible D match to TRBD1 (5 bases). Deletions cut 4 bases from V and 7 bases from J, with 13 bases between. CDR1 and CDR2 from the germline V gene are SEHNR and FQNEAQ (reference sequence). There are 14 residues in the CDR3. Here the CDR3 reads CASSSAGLGEKLFF. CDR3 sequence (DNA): TGTGCCAGCAGCTCAGCAGGGTTGGGTGAAAAACTGTTTTTT.

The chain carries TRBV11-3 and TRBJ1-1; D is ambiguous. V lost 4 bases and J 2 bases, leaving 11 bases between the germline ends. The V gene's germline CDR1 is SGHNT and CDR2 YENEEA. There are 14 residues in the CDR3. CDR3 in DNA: TGTGCCAGCAGCTCAACGGGTTCAAACACTGAAGCTTTCTTT. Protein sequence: CASSSTGSNTEAFF. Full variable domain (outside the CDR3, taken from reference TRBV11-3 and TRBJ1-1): EAGVVQSPRYKIIEKKQPVAFWCNPISGHNTLYWYLQNLGQGPELLIRYENEEAVDDSQLPKDRFSAERLKGVDSTLKIQPAELGDSAVYLCASSSTGSNTEAFFGQGTRLTVV.